The sequence of this T cell receptor (beta chain) was determined in a study of cytomegalovirus exposure and HLA in healthy donors (dated by TCRdb to the late 2010s). About the full investigation: In an earlier analysis of approximately 640 of the donors, around 300 Gb of sequence data and approximately 100 million unique TCR beta sequences from about 190 million T cells were reported. An early release that covered some 640 HLA-typed donors contained about 300 gigabases of sequencing data and 65 million to 100 million unique TCR sequences. Of the roughly 400 genotyped donors, approximately 83% fell in the genetic ancestry cluster associated with self-reported Caucasian donors. The study aimed to test whether cataloging public T cell receptors could reveal signatures of past pathogen exposure. The study used immunosequencing to profile the T cell repertoires of about 670 subjects and linked those repertoires to cytomegalovirus serostatus. A separate validation cohort of approximately 130 different subjects was used in addition to the 666-subject first cohort. High-throughput TCR immunosequencing, statistical association of individual TCRs with disease status, and machine learning were combined to predict cytomegalovirus infection status. In a later analysis, previously published TCR beta repertoires from fewer than 750 donors were re-analyzed and high-resolution HLA genotyping was added so that TCR occurrence patterns could be studied. In the later analysis, no new phenotypic data were used to find candidate immune exposures; instead, reliance was placed on TCR beta sequences and their occurrence across donors. An earlier analysis of approximately 640 of the donors applied high-throughput TCR beta sequencing to assess whether each TCR beta V gene segment acted as functional or pseudogenic. Donor age, sex, ethnicity and CMV serostatus were compiled together with the repertoire data. Genome-wide SNP genotypes for about 65% of the 666 donors were used in a later genetic analysis, which treated that subset as a discovery cohort. Every repertoire in the discovery cohort had been generated on one and the same sequencing platform. HLA typing included class I and class II loci at four-digit resolution. Typing coverage varied by locus: about 620-640 donors for A, B, C, DRB1 and DQB1; around 560 for DQA1; some 610 for DPA1; approximately 470 for DPB1. Several DR-DQ haplotypes were treated as single units for association and clustering because of strong linkage in the cohort. Among about 400 genotyped donors of the cohort, an average of approximately 240,000 unique TCR beta nucleotide sequences was sequenced per donor, of which about 19% were non-productive.

The library was produced with the immunoSEQ multiplex PCR assay. For the multiplex PCR, a mixture combining 60 forward primers for TCR Vbeta segments and 13 reverse primers for TCR Jbeta segments was used. The CDR3 region of rearranged TCR beta genes was amplified from genomic DNA by a multiplex PCR assay. The amplified TCR beta libraries were sequenced on the Illumina HiSeq System as 87-base-pair reads. In the authors' own workflow: Across the 670 or so repertoires, a later analysis counted roughly 77 million unique TCR beta chains, 9.5 million to 12 million of which were shared by at least two donors. Raw reads were error-corrected and collapsed into unique sequences by a nearest-neighbor algorithm in which closely related sequences were merged to remove PCR and sequencing errors. To assign V, D and J gene segments, CDR3 sequences were aligned to IMGT reference sequences. For a sequence to be retained, at least a six-nucleotide match to both a V gene segment and a J gene segment was required. A rearrangement counted as productive if the CDR3 had no stop codons and remained in frame with V and J, and every other rearrangement counted as non-productive. Following IMGT convention, CDR3 was defined as the stretch from the second conserved V-encoded cysteine to the conserved J-encoded phenylalanine. In an earlier analysis of approximately 590 of the donors, sequences lacking an unambiguous match to a single V gene segment were excluded. In an earlier analysis of approximately 500 of the donors, a V segment was called functional when productive rearrangements were above 56.7%, and segregating when the standard deviation between donors exceeded 5%. A statistical classification framework was developed to diagnose cytomegalovirus status using the catalog of TCR beta chain sequences. A later analysis assigned V and J genes by comparing TCR nucleotide sequences with IMGT/GENE-DB human TR gene sequences. A later analysis assigned CDR3 sequences and most-parsimonious VDJ recombination scenarios with the TCRdist pipeline. A later analysis defined each TCR beta chain by its CDR3 amino acid sequence plus V-gene family, and excluded reads lacking a unique V-gene family. As a way to deal with suspected cross-contamination and a sequencing artifact, a later analysis dropped over 550 nucleotide sequences that were highly shared and had low generation probability. In a later analysis, a clonal expansion index was calculated for each public chain from normalized within-repertoire ranks of inferred template counts. In a later analysis, generation probabilities were computed using a VDJ recombination model fitted to out-of-frame rearrangements, and the results were checked against IGoR. In a later analysis, TCR-TCR, TCR-HLA and TCR-CMV co-occurrence was scored with hypergeometric tests, and a repertoire-size bias correction was applied to TCR pairs. A later analysis estimated false discovery rates by permuting HLA or CMV assignments 20 times. A later analysis grouped co-occurring TCRs with DBSCAN, adding TCRdist sequence similarity when clustering within HLA-allele-positive subsets. For co-occurrence clustering, repertoires with fewer than 30,000 or more than 120,000 public chains were excluded, along with four or five repertoires with anomalous nucleotide sharing. TCRdb mirrors the immuneACCESS table, restricted to in-frame sequences. Some clones are absent from its copies; in checked studies, under half trace to an unresolved V gene, and the reason for the others is unknown. The D gene and trimming were derived from the DNA, and the V and J assignments and clone size from that table. Here the sample has 95,000 to 150,000 clones; less than 10% occur a single time. In total, the top ten clones hold 6% to 7.5% of the sample.

On this clone: Its cognate antigen has yet to be identified. Qualities for individual bases were not recorded, and no much larger clone is one base off.

The research as a whole found: At a false discovery rate of 0.05, a later analysis linked fewer than 20,000 TCR beta sequences to specific HLA alleles. A later analysis found that HLA-associated TCR beta chains were more clonally expanded and had lower generation probabilities than equally common non-associated chains. Linkage disequilibrium might explain the correlated functional status among segregating V segments, but an unknown experimental factor could not be ruled out. According to a later analysis, most CMV-associated TCR beta chains appeared to be HLA-restricted, and the HLA associations seemed to be driven largely by CMV exposure. In a later genetic analysis, a missense DCLRE1C variant was associated with V-gene and J-gene trimming of TCR beta chains, and the association was replicated in an independent cohort. Several of the top co-occurrence clusters appeared to be linked to parvovirus B19, influenza, CMV and Epstein-Barr virus, according to a later analysis. Most TCR sequences were seen in very few donors, while some public TCRs were found in many individuals. In an earlier analysis of around 600 of the donors, most TCR beta V segments were observed in productive rearrangements about 90% or about 30% of the time, broadly matching IMGT annotations. Only TCR beta chains were sequenced in this cohort, and the absence of alpha or paired-chain data limited detectable features. The presence/absence analyses assumed that sequencing depth was roughly uniform across donors, and that assumption may not be true. A later analysis found that TCR association rates varied across HLA loci, with DRB1 alleles showing the most associated TCRs and HLA-C alleles the fewest. Because some donors lacked HLA typing at each locus, the association tests relied only on the typed subset. CMV serostatus was the only immune exposure information available for the cohort. A group of highly shared sequence variants was considered likely to be a technical artifact of the sequencing pipeline. Some IMGT-functional V segments, including TRBV6-2 and TRBV6-3, could not be distinguished by the 87-base-pair reads and were therefore excluded. Strong co-occurrence of HLA alleles, especially DR and DQ, made assigning TCR associations to individual alleles difficult. Compared with the approximately 670-donor mean, donors in an Asian-associated ancestry cluster had fewer N-insertions in productive TCRs, according to a later genetic analysis. In vitro tests confirmed that three of the cytomegalovirus-associated TCR beta chains recognize cytomegalovirus antigens. The earlier analysis of nearly 600 of the donors excluded approximately 17 rarely observed V segments, including chromosome 9 orphons, because counts were too low. In both the original and validation cohorts, the classifier was reported to diagnose cytomegalovirus status with high specificity and sensitivity. The study gave a list of about 160 TCR beta chains associated with cytomegalovirus. It was suggested by the authors that the approach could potentially be generalized to other disease states and immunological phenotypes. A further reported finding was that TCR beta sequences accurately predicted the HLA-A and HLA-B alleles for most subjects in the first cohort.

The CDR3 holds 15 amino acids from the cysteine to the phenylalanine. This entry keeps only the CDR3 DNA: 45 bases, framed from base 1. Looking up the germline V gene yields CDR1 SGDLS and CDR2 YYNGEE. Clipping removes 3 bases from V and 6 bases from J, with 8 as the unmatched junction base count. The cohort consisted of 666 healthy bone marrow donors. All cohort members were sampled while nominally healthy, although unrecorded immune exposures were likely present. The donor was CMV seropositive and was included in the group of 250 to 300 seropositive cohort members. Every donor gave a peripheral blood sample, and the peripheral blood mononuclear cells from that sample were used for TCR beta sequencing. The Qiagen DNeasy Blood Extraction Kit was used to extract genomic DNA from the blood cell samples.

The rearrangement combines TRBV9 with TRBJ2-3; 9 junctional bases match TRBD2. The sequence was obtained from a woman in her forties in good health and CMV-seropositive. Sequenced: PBMCs. The DNA sequence reads TGTGCCAGCAGCGCCCAGCGGGGGGTGGGGGATACGCAGTATTTT. This translates into CASSAQRGVGDTQYF.